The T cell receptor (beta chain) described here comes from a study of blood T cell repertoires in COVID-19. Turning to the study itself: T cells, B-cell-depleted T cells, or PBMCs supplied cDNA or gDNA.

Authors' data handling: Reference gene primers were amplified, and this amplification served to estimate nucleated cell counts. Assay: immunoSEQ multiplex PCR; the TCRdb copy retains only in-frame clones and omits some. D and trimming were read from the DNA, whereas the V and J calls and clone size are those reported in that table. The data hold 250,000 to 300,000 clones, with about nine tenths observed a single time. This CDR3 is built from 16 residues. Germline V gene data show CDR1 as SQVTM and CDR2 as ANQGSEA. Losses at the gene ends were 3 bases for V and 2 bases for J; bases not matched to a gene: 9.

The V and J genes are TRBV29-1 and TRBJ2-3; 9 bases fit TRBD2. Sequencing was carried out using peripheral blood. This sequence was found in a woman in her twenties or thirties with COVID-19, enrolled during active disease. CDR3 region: CSVDPLSGGITDTQYF. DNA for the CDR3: TGCAGCGTTGACCCTTTGAGCGGGGGGATCACAGATACGCAGTATTTT.